Following are 7 T cell receptor beta chains from one sample sequenced in a study of molecular identifiers for immune sequencing clone quantification. A single record per CDR3 protein comes from TCRdb applying MiXCR to the PCR reads. The repertoire holds nearly 650,000 distinct CDR3 sequences, with less than 30% as singletons. Sequenced material: naive CD8+ T cells from blood, with Jurkat cell RNA spiked in. Subset in this sample: FACS-sorted CD8+CD4-CCR7+CD45RA+ naive T cells. Source of these receptors: a human donor in good health. Some libraries in this study had Jurkat cell RNA spiked in.

This clonotype has just a few counts. The chain combines TRBV12-3 or TRBV12-4 with TRBJ2-5; TRBD2 aligns across 9 bases. The CDR3 is 14 amino acids. J was trimmed by 8 bases and V by 7 bases; bases with no gene match: 11. DNA of the CDR3: TGTGCCAGCACCTCTGGCGGGGGGGCCGCAACCCAGTACTTC. Translated, it gives CASTSGGGAATQYF.

This clonotype turned up a few times. CDR3 sequence: CAIGLAGDYYEQYF. In DNA, the CDR3 is TGTGCCATAGGACTAGCGGGAGATTATTACGAGCAGTACTTC. The J gene is TRBJ2-7, the V gene TRBV10-3, with 13 nucleotides matching TRBD2. The germline V gene encodes CDR1 ENHRY and CDR2 SYGVKD. The CDR3 sequence is 14 residues long. Unmatched junction bases numbered 6, after V lost 9 bases and J lost 4 bases.

This clonotype was found many times. The CDR3 reads CASSLAGTRDTDTQYF. As DNA, the CDR3 is TGTGCCAGCAGCTTGGCAGGTACGAGGGACACAGATACGCAGTATTTT. The chain is built from TRBV5-6 and TRBJ2-3, with D perhaps TRBD2 (5 bases). Per the germline V gene, CDR1 is SGHDT and CDR2 is YYEEEE. This CDR3 is 16 amino acids long. Trimming pared 0 bases from V and 2 bases from J, leaving 13 bases between.

The rearrangement links TRBV3-2 to TRBJ2-7; the tabulated D call, TRBD1, remains unverified against the DNA. TRBV3-2 is designated a pseudogene. The CDR3 length is 16 residues. The CDR3 DNA is TGTGCCAGCACCCGGCCCGAGGACAGGGGAATCTACGAGCAGTACTTC. It yields the protein CASTRPEDRGIYEQYF.

This clonotype was detected a few times. This sequence joins TRBV6-2 or TRBV6-3 and TRBJ2-2; no clear D. Germline V gene lookup returns CDR1 MNHEY and CDR2 SVGEGT. Trimming shortened V by 9 bases and J by 6 bases, and 14 bases separated the two germline ends. The CDR3 runs 13 residues. DNA for the CDR3: TGTGCCAGTGGACGGGCCAGCGCCGGGGAGCTGTTTTTT. Residues: CASGRASAGELFF.

CDR3 nucleotide sequence: TGTGCCAGCAGTGCAGGTGGGGTGGGGCAGTACTTC. This codes for CASSAGGVGQYF. V and J are TRBV25-1 and TRBJ2-7; the D is unclear. Deletions cut 4 bases from V and 9 bases from J, with 13 bases between. The CDR3 totals 12 residues. Germline CDR1 MGHDK, CDR2 SYGVNS.

This rearrangement joins TRBV27 to TRBJ2-7, with 7 bases fitting TRBD2. This CDR3 contains 21 residues. Trimming took 5 bases from V and 2 from J; bases not matched to a gene: 27. From germline, CDR1 is MNHEY and CDR2 SMNVEV (reference sequence). The CDR3 sequence is CASSPNPGTLAVGTYPYEQYF. CDR3 nucleotide sequence: TGTGCCAGCAGTCCGAACCCCGGAACCCTAGCGGTGGGTACTTATCCCTACGAGCAGTACTTC.